This T cell receptor (beta chain) was sequenced in a study of PD-L1 blockade in urothelial cancer (dated by TCRdb to the late 2010s). As for the study more broadly: Therapy was started at some point between 2012 and 2014 for all patients, and atezolizumab 1,200 mg was administered intravenously every 3 weeks. Twenty-five of 29 patients were identified as males with urothelial cancer of bladder origin, and a prior smoking history was reported by 18 of 29 patients. An ECOG performance status of 0 or 1 was recorded for the patients, and 0 to 3 prior chemotherapy regimens had been received by the patients. Blood samples were analyzed at two time points: 3 weeks after treatment start (second dose) and 6 weeks after treatment start. Blood samples gave a median of about 130,000 T cells and approximately 80,000 unique TCRs, with a median clonality of 0.080. The study, an exploratory multi-omic analysis, examined somatic, immune and clinical correlates of response to PD-L1 blockade with atezolizumab in urothelial cancer. Pretreatment tumor samples, along with matched peripheral blood collected serially before and after atezolizumab treatment, underwent TCR sequencing. Progression-free survival longer than 6 months counted as durable clinical benefit, and TCR features were additionally tested against both progression-free and overall survival. In the same patients, whole exome sequencing and RNA sequencing of pretreatment tumors were performed in addition to TCR sequencing. Durable clinical benefit was achieved by nine patients and was not achieved by 20 patients. Pretreatment blood TCR-seq was available for about 27 patients, at least one posttreatment blood collection was obtained for about 24 patients, and tumor TCR-seq was available for about 24 patients. What the research found in general, with its limitations: Because the sample size was small (n of about 29) and many of the analyses were exploratory, the results are meant to be hypothesis-generating. Patients with durable benefit showed greater expansion of tumor-associated TCR clones in peripheral blood 3 weeks after starting treatment (n ≈ 21, p = 0.022). Improved progression-free and overall survival was associated with having pretreatment peripheral blood TCR clonality below the median.

Regarding this clone: The target of this receptor is not known. The junction differs from germline at one of its ends, possibly a read error.

A cohort of 25 to 35 patients with locally advanced or metastatic urothelial carcinoma, treated at Memorial Sloan Kettering on a trial protocol, was included. Peripheral blood mononuclear cells were collected pretreatment and during treatment, with between 1 and 8 total time points per patient. The Qiagen DNeasy Blood extraction kit was used to purify genomic DNA from total PBMCs and tumor samples. Collected pretreatment and during treatment, PBMCs were isolated and stored as previously described. CDR1 and CDR2 are drawn from the germline V gene (reference sequence): SSHAT, FNYEAQ. Including cysteine and phenylalanine, the CDR3 has 14 amino acids. This entry keeps only the CDR3 DNA: 42 bases, framed from base 1. Synthetic TCR analog templates were spiked into each PCR so that absolute template abundance could be estimated from read counts. The immunoSEQ assay used bias-controlled V and J gene primers to amplify TCRbeta CDR3 regions from genomic DNA. Sequencing of rearranged TCRbeta segments was performed at approximately 20X coverage. As for the original processing: Clustering was used to correct sequencing errors, and CDR3s were annotated against IMGT to assign V, D and J genes. Downstream analyses used only productive TCRbeta rearrangements, leaving out any out-of-frame or stop-codon sequences. Clonality was computed as one minus Shannon entropy normalized by the log of the number of unique productive sequences. Clones differing between time points or between blood and tumor were identified by Fisher's exact test with Benjamini-Hochberg correction at adjusted p below 0.01. Sourced from immuneACCESS, this table was stored by TCRdb with only in-frame sequences that have V and J called. A share of the clones is absent; for the studies checked, an unresolved V gene accounts for under half, and the remainder has no known explanation. V and J calls and clone size are copied from that table; D and trimming were computed from the DNA. The sample contains 85,000 to 100,000 clones, 90% to 95% of them found a single time. Roughly a tenth of the sample goes to the ten largest clones.

This specimen was PBMCs, taken around atezolizumab (anti-PD-L1) treatment. The sequence is built from TRBV7-7 and TRBJ2-7, with 10 central nucleotides matching TRBD2. The receptor comes from a man aged 60 to 69 with urothelial cancer. The sequence in DNA is TGTGCTAGCAGCCCCGGGACTAGCGACTACGAGCAGTACTTC. This yields the protein CASSPGTSDYEQYF.